These T cell receptor beta chains were read from a single sample in a study of shared clonotypes between healthy human individuals. Profiled with immunoSEQ multiplex PCR; TCRdb holds only in-frame clones, not every one. The table lists 2,500,000 or so clones, around nine tenths of them singletons. Material for sequencing was naive CD4+ T cells sorted from blood. Every receptor here comes from a man younger than 35 in good health. The CDR3 runs from the conserved cysteine through the conserved F or W. The D gene is left open where the match is weak. Clone sizes are given selectively: once, few, many, or a class where the clone is expanded.

d_call	clone_size	v_call	j_call	cdr3_aa	cdr3_nt
.	.	TRBV10-2	TRBJ1-1	CASRTGLGTEAFF	TGCGCCAGCAGAACAGGGCTCGGGACTGAAGCTTTCTTT
TRBD2	.	TRBV7-2	TRBJ2-1	CASSLDSGSVRGQFF	TGTGCCAGCAGCTTAGATAGCGGGAGCGTAAGGGGGCAGTTCTTC
.	.	TRBV28	TRBJ1-5	CASSGENQPQHF	TGTGCCAGCAGTGGGGAGAATCAGCCCCAGCATTTT
TRBD2	.	TRBV27	TRBJ2-7	CASSPGLAQNSYEQYF	TGTGCCAGCAGTCCAGGACTAGCACAAAACTCCTACGAGCAGTACTTC
.	.	TRBV25-1	TRBJ1-6	CASSVGGRVNSPLHF	TGTGCCAGCAGTGTAGGTGGCAGGGTTAATTCACCCCTCCACTTT
.	.	TRBV5-1	TRBJ1-6	CASSLRRGDSYNSPLHF	TGCGCCAGCAGCTTGCGGAGGGGGGACTCCTATAATTCACCCCTCCACTTT
.	few	TRBV6-1	TRBJ2-7	CASGSEQGREQYF	TGTGCCAGCGGTAGTGAGCAGGGGCGCGAGCAGTACTTC
.	.	TRBV2	TRBJ2-7	CASSDSGPGTYEQYF	TGTGCCAGCAGTGATTCGGGACCCGGTACCTACGAGCAGTACTTC
.	.	TRBV11-2	TRBJ2-2	CASSFRSGPATGELFF	TGTGCCAGCAGCTTTAGGAGCGGGCCGGCCACCGGGGAGCTGTTTTTT
.	.	TRBV9	TRBJ1-1	CASSVAASRTEAFF	TGTGCCAGCAGCGTAGCGGCCAGTCGGACTGAAGCTTTCTTT
.	once	TRBV6-1	TRBJ2-7	CASSEKGGIDEQYF	TGTGCCAGCAGTGAAAAGGGGGGAATCGACGAGCAGTACTTC
.	.	TRBV5-4	TRBJ1-1	CASNFGQVRRNTEAFF	TGTGCCAGCAATTTTGGGCAGGTTCGAAGGAACACTGAAGCTTTCTTT
.	.	TRBV19	TRBJ2-7	CASSTRDGSRSEQYF	TGTGCCAGTAGTACCCGGGACGGGAGTAGGTCCGAGCAGTACTTC
.	.	TRBV6-1	TRBJ1-6	CASQAGTSNSPLHF	TGTGCCAGCCAGGCGGGGACTTCAAATTCACCCCTCCACTTT
.	.	TRBV7-2	TRBJ2-3	CASSSYTDTQYF	TGTGCCAGCAGCTCCTACACAGATACGCAGTATTTT
TRBD1	.	TRBV5-4	TRBJ1-6	CASSQDRGYYNSPLHF	TGTGCCAGCAGCCAGGACAGGGGCTACTATAATTCACCCCTCCACTTT
.	.	TRBV12-5	TRBJ1-5	CASGLVYSQGGSNQPQHF	TGTGCTAGTGGTTTGGTATATTCACAGGGTGGAAGCAATCAGCCCCAGCATTTT
.	.	TRBV19	TRBJ2-7	CASSSGTSSYEQYF	TGTGCCAGTAGTAGTGGGACAAGCTCCTACGAGCAGTACTTC
TRBD1	once	TRBV28	TRBJ1-5	CASSPRGRGNQPQHF	TGTGCCAGCAGCCCCAGGGGGCGCGGCAATCAGCCCCAGCATTTT
.	.	TRBV29-1	TRBJ2-7	CSARRGSYEQYF	TGCAGCGCCCGACGAGGCTCCTACGAGCAGTACTTC
.	.	TRBV2	TRBJ1-4	CARSGPYNEKLFF	TGTGCCAGGTCCGGGCCCTATAATGAAAAACTGTTTTTT
.	.	TRBV9	TRBJ2-7	CASSRAGYSSYEQYF	TGTGCCAGCTCACGGGCAGGCTATAGCTCCTACGAGCAGTACTTC
.	.	TRBV6-1	TRBJ1-1	CASSEFSAEAFF	TGTGCCAGCAGTGAGTTCTCCGCTGAAGCTTTCTTT
TRBD1	once	TRBV20-1	TRBJ2-1	CSAKTGEQFF	TGCAGTGCTAAGACAGGGGAGCAGTTCTTC
TRBD2	.	TRBV5-1	TRBJ2-7	CASSQTTSGGSYEQYF	TGCGCCAGCAGCCAGACAACTAGCGGGGGCTCCTACGAGCAGTACTTC
.	.	TRBV6-5	TRBJ1-4	CASSLDGQNQLFF	TGTGCCAGCAGTCTTGACGGACAGAATCAACTGTTTTTT
.	.	TRBV10-2	TRBJ1-2	CASMTDSYGYTF	TGCGCCAGCATGACCGACAGCTATGGCTACACCTTC
TRBD1	.	TRBV19	TRBJ1-6	CASSGQGGGSPLHF	TGTGCCAGTAGTGGACAGGGCGGGGGATCACCCCTCCACTTT
TRBD1	.	TRBV6-1	TRBJ2-2	CASRGQGDTGELFF	TGTGCCAGCAGGGGACAGGGAGACACCGGGGAGCTGTTTTTT
TRBD2	.	TRBV29-1	TRBJ2-7	CSVEGGPYEQYF	TGCAGCGTGGAGGGAGGGCCCTACGAGCAGTACTTC
.	.	TRBV30	TRBJ1-2	CAWSAGGYLGSNYGYTF	TGTGCCTGGAGCGCCGGGGGGTATTTGGGGTCTAACTATGGCTACACCTTC
.	.	TRBV11-2	TRBJ1-1	CASSPPLGTEAFF	TGTGCCAGCAGCCCTCCTTTGGGCACTGAAGCTTTCTTT
TRBD2	.	TRBV10-2	TRBJ2-7	CASNSGLAGDHAYEQYF	TGCGCCAGCAACTCCGGGCTAGCGGGAGACCATGCCTACGAGCAGTACTTC
TRBD1	once	TRBV11-2	TRBJ1-5	CASSPGTGNSNQPQHF	TGTGCCAGCAGCCCCGGGACAGGTAATAGCAATCAGCCCCAGCATTTT
.	.	TRBV5-6	TRBJ1-4	CASSLAGVNEKLFF	TGTGCCAGCAGCTTGGCCGGTGTAAATGAAAAACTGTTTTTT
.	.	TRBV7-2	TRBJ2-2	CASSFSGNTGELFF	TGTGCCAGCAGCTTTTCCGGGAACACCGGGGAGCTGTTTTTT
.	.	TRBV7-2	TRBJ1-1	CASSPGRENTEAFF	TGTGCCAGCAGCCCAGGACGGGAGAACACTGAAGCTTTCTTT
.	.	TRBV5-1	TRBJ2-5	CASSLFGTQETQYF	TGCGCCAGCAGCTTGTTCGGGACACAAGAGACCCAGTACTTC
.	.	TRBV28	TRBJ2-7	CASSPPGPKFYEQYF	TGTGCCAGCAGTCCACCTGGACCCAAGTTCTACGAGCAGTACTTC
.	.	TRBV18	TRBJ2-7	CASSPNTGSYEQYF	TGTGCCAGCTCACCTAACACCGGATCCTACGAGCAGTACTTC
.	.	TRBV6-1	TRBJ2-3	CASSAIRGKSADTQYF	TGTGCCAGCAGTGCGATCCGAGGAAAAAGCGCAGATACGCAGTATTTT
TRBD1	.	TRBV4-2	TRBJ2-1	CASSQAPGQGNNEQFF	TGTGCCAGCAGCCAAGCCCCGGGACAGGGGAACAATGAGCAGTTCTTC
.	.	TRBV5-1	TRBJ2-2	CASSLAPVHGPGELFF	TGCGCCAGCAGCTTGGCCCCAGTCCATGGGCCCGGGGAGCTGTTTTTT
.	.	TRBV6-5	TRBJ2-3	CASTLSRTTDTQYF	TGTGCCAGCACCCTCTCTAGGACCACAGATACGCAGTATTTT
TRBD1	.	TRBV9	TRBJ1-3	CASGRTGTGNTIYF	TGTGCCAGCGGCAGGACAGGGACAGGAAACACCATATATTTT
TRBD1	.	TRBV6-6	TRBJ1-5	CASNNEGQLSNQPQHF	TGTGCCAGCAACAACGAGGGACAGCTTAGCAATCAGCCCCAGCATTTT
.	.	TRBV19	TRBJ2-6	CASTTSRTAISGANVLTF	TGTGCCAGCACCACCTCCCGGACAGCTATATCTGGGGCCAACGTCCTGACTTTC
.	.	TRBV7-9	TRBJ2-1	CASSLGGASNDYNEQFF	TGTGCCAGCAGCTTAGGAGGGGCTAGCAACGACTACAATGAGCAGTTCTTC
.	.	TRBV5-1	TRBJ1-1	CASSFHEGVTEAFF	TGCGCCAGCAGCTTTCATGAAGGGGTAACTGAAGCTTTCTTT
TRBD1	.	TRBV27	TRBJ2-1	CASNKYRGRAYNEQFF	TGTGCCAGCAACAAATACAGGGGGCGCGCCTACAATGAGCAGTTCTTC
TRBD2	.	TRBV5-4	TRBJ2-1	CASSLGAAGGFNEQFF	TGTGCCAGCAGCTTGGGGGCAGCGGGAGGGTTTAATGAGCAGTTCTTC
.	.	TRBV25-1	TRBJ1-2	CASSEFGKGREGYTF	TGTGCCAGCAGTGAATTCGGTAAGGGAAGAGAAGGCTACACCTTC